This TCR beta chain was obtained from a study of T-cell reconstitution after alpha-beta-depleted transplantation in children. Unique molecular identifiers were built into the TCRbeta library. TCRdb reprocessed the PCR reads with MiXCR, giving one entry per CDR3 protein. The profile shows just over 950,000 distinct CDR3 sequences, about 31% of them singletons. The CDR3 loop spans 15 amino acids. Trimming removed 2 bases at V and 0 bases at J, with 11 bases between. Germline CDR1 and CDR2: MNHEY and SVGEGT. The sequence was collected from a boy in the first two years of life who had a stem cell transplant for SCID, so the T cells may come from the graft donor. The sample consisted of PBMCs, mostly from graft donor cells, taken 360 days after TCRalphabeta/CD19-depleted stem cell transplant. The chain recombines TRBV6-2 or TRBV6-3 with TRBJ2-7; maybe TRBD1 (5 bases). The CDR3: CASSYAGHLSYEQYF. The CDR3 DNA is TGTGCCAGCAGTTACGCCGGACATCTCTCCTACGAGCAGTACTTC.